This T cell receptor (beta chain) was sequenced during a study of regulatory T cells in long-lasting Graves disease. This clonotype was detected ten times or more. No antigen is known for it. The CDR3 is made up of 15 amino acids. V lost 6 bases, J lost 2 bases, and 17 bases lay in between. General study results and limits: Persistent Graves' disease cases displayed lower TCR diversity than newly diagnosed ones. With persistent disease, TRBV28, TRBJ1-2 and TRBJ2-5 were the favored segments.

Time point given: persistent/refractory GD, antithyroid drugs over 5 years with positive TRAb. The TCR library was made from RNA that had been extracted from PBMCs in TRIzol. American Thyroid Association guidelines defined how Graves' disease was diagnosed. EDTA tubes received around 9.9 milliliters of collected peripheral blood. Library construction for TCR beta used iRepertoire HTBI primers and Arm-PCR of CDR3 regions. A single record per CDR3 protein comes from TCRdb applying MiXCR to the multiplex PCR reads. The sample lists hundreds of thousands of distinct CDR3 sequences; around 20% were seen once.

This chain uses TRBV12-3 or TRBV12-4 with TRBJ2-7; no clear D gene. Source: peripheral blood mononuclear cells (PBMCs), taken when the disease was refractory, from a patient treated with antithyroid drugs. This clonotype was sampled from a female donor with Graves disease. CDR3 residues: CASSSSTVGPYEQYF. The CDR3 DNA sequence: TGTGCCAGCAGCTCTAGTACAGTGGGCCCCTACGAGCAGTACTTC.